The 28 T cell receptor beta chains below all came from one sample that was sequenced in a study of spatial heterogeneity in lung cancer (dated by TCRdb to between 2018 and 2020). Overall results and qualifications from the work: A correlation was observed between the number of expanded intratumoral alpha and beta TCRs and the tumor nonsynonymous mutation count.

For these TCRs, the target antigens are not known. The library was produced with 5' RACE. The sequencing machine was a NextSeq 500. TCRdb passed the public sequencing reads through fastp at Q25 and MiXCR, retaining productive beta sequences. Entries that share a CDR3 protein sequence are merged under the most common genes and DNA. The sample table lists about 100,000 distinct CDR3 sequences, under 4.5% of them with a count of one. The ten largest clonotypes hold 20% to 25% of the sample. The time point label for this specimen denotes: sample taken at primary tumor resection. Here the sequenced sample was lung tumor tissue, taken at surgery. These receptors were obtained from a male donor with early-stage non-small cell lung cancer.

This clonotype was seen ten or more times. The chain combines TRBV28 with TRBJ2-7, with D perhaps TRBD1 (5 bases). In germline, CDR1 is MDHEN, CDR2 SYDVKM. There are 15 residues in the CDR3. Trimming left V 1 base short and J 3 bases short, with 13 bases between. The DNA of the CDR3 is TGTGCCAGCAGTTTATTTCCAGGGTCAGGCTACGAGCAGTACTTC. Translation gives CASSLFPGSGYEQYF.

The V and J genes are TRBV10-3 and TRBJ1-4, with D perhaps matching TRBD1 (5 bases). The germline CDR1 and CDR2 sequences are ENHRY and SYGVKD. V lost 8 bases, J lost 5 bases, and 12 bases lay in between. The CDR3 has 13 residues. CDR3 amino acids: CAISNRQNEKLFF. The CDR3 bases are TGTGCCATCTCTAACAGGCAAAATGAAAAACTGTTTTTT.

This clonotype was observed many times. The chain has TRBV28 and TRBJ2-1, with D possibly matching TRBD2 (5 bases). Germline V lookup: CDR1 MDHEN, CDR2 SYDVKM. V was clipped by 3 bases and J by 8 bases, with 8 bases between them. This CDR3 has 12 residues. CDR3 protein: CASSLRVHEQFF. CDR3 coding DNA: TGTGCCAGCAGTTTGAGGGTCCATGAGCAGTTCTTC. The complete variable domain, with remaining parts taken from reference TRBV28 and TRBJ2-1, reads DVKVTQSSRYLVKRTGEKVFLECVQDMDHENMFWYRQDPGLGLRLIYFSYDVKMKEKGDIPEGYSVSREKKERFSLILESASTNQTSMYLCASSLRVHEQFFGPGTRLTVL.

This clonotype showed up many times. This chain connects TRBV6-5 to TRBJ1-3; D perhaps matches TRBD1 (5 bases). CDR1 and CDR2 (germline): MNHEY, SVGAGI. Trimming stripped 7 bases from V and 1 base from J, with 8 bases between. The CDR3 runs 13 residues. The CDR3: CASTRQSGNTIYF. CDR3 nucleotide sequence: TGTGCCAGCACAAGACAGTCTGGAAACACCATATATTTT.

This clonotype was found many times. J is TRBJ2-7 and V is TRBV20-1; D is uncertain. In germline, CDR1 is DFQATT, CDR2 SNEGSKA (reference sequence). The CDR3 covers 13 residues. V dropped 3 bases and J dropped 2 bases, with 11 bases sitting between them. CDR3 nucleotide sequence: TGCAGTGCTAGCTGGGCCAGCGCCTACGAGCAGTACTTC. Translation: CSASWASAYEQYF.

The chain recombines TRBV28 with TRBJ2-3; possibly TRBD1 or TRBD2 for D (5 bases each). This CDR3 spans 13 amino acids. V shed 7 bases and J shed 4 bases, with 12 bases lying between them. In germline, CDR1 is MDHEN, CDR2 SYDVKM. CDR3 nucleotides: TGTGCCAGCATGAGGGGCGCCCCAGATACGCAGTATTTT. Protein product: CASMRGAPDTQYF.

The CDR3 here is CAISASQGAQTEAFF. The CDR3 nucleotides are TGTGCCATCAGTGCCTCACAGGGAGCGCAGACTGAAGCTTTCTTT. The rearrangement uses TRBV10-3 and TRBJ1-1; D is perhaps TRBD1 (6 bases). V lost 4 bases and J 5 bases, leaving 17 bases between the germline ends. The germline V gene encodes CDR1 ENHRY and CDR2 SYGVKD. The CDR3 has 15 amino acids.

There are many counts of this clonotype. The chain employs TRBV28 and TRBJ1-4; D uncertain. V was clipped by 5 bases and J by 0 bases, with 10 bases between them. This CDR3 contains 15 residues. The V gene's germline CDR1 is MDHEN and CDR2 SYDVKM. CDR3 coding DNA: TGTGCCAGCAGTCCATGGACCCCAACTAATGAAAAACTGTTTTTT. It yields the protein CASSPWTPTNEKLFF.

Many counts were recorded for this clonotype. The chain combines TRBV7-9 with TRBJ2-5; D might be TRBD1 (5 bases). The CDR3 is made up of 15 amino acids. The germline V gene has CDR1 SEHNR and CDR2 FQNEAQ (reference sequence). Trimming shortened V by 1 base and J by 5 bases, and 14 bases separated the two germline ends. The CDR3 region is CASSLVPRVRETQYF. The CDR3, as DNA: TGTGCCAGCAGCTTAGTCCCCAGGGTCCGGGAGACCCAGTACTTC.

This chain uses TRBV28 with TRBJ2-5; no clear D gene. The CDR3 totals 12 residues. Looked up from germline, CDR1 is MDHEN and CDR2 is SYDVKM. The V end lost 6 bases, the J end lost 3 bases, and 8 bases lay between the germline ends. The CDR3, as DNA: TGTGCCAGCAGGAGAAACAAAGAGACCCAGTACTTC. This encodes CASRRNKETQYF.

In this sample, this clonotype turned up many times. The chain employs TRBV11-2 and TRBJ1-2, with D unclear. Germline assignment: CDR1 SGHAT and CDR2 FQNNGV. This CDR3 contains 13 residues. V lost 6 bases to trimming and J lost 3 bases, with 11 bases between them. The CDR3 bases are TGTGCCAGCAGGCCAGGCGGGTACTATGGCTACACCTTC. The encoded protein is CASRPGGYYGYTF. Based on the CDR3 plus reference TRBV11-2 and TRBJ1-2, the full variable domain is EAGVAQSPRYKIIEKRQSVAFWCNPISGHATLYWYQQILGQGPKLLIQFQNNGVVDDSQLPKDRFSAERLKGVDSTLKIQPAKLEDSAVYLCASRPGGYYGYTFGSGTRLTVV.

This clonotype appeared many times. In DNA, the CDR3 is TGCGCCAGCAGCCTGGACAGGGCGGACGGGGAGCTGTTTTTT. This sequence encodes CASSLDRADGELFF. The V call is TRBV5-1, the J call TRBJ2-2; 8 bases are shared with TRBD1. Germline V gene data show CDR1 as SGHRS and CDR2 as YFSETQ. The CDR3 has 14 amino acids. The junction had 6 bases not matched to a gene; V was cut back by 4 bases and J by 7 bases.

The CDR3 coding sequence is TGTGCCAGCAGCTTTCCGACAGAGAACACTGAAGCTTTCTTT. Translating it yields CASSFPTENTEAFF. The J gene is TRBJ1-1, the V gene TRBV5-4, with D tentatively TRBD1 (5 bases). V lost 2 bases, J lost 1 base, and 9 bases lay in between. The germline CDR1 and CDR2 sequences are SGHNT and YYREEE (reference sequence). The CDR3 is 14 amino acids.

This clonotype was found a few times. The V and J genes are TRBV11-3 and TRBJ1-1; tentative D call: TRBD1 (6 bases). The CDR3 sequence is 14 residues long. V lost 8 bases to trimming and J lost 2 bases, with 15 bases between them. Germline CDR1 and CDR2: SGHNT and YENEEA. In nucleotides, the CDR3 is TGTGCCAGCTCGAAGCGGGGGGCTAACACTGAAGCTTTCTTT. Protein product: CASSKRGANTEAFF.

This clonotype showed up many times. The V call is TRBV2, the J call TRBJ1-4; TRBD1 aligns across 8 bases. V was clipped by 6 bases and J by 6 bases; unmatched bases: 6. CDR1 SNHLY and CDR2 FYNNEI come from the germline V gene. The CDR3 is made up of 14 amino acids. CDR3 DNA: TGTGCCAGCAGGGCGGGGACAGGTTATGAAAAACTGTTTTTT. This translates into CASRAGTGYEKLFF.

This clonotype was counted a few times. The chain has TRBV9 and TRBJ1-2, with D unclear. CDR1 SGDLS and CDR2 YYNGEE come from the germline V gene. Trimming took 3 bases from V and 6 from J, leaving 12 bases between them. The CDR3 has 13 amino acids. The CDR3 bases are TGTGCCAGCAGCGCCCTGTCCTTGAATGGCTACACCTTC. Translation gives CASSALSLNGYTF.

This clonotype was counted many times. CDR3 residues: CASGTGAHGYTF. The CDR3 DNA reads TGTGCCAGCGGGACAGGGGCCCATGGCTACACCTTC. V is TRBV6-5 and J is TRBJ1-2, with 10 bases aligning to TRBD1. V dropped 8 bases and J dropped 6; count of bases not matched to a gene: 3. Germline CDR1 is MNHEY and CDR2 is SVGAGI. CDR3 length equals 12 residues.

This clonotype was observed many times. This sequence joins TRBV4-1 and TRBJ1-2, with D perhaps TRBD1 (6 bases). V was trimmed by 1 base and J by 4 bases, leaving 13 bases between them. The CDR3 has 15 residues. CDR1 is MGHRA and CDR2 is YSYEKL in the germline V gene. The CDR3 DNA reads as TGCGCCAGCAGCCAAGGGGGCCAGGACAGCTATGGCTACACCTTC. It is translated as CASSQGGQDSYGYTF.

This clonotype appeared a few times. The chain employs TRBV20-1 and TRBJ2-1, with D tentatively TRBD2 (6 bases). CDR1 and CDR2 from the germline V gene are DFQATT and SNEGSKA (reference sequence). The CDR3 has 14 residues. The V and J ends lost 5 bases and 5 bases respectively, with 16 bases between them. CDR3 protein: CSAAPPGENNEQFF. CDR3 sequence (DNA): TGCAGTGCTGCCCCACCGGGAGAGAACAATGAGCAGTTCTTC.

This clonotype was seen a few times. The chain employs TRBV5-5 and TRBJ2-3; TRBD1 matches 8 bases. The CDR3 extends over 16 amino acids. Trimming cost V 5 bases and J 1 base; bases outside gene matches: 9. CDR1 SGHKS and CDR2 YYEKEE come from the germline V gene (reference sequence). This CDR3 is CASRRGTGFRTDTQYF. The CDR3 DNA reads TGTGCCAGCAGGAGGGGGACAGGCTTTCGCACAGATACGCAGTATTTT.

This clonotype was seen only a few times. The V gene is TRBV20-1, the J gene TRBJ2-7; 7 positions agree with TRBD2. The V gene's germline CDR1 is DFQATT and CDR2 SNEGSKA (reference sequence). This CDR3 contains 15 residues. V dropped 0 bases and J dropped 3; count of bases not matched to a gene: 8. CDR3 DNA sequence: TGCAGTGCTAGAGATCTGGCTAGCGGAAACTACGAGCAGTACTTC. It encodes CSARDLASGNYEQYF.

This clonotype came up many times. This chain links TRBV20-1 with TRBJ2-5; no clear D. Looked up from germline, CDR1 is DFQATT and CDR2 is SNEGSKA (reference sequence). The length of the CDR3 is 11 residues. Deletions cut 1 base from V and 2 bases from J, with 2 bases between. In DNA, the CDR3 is TGCAGTGCTAGAGGACAAGAGACCCAGTACTTC. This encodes CSARGQETQYF.

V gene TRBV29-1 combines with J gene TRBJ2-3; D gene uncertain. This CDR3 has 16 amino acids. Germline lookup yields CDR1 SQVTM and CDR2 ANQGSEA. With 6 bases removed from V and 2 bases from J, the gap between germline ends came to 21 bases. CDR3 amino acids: CSVVAFQRSPTDTQYF. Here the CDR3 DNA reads TGCAGCGTCGTTGCCTTTCAGCGTAGCCCCACAGATACGCAGTATTTT.

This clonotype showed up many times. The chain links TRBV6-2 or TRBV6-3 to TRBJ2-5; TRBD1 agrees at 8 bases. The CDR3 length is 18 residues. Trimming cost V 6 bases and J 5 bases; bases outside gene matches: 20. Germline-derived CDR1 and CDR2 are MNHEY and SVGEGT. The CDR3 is CASSRTVPGQGTGETQYF. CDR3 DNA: TGTGCCAGCAGCCGCACGGTCCCCGGACAGGGTACCGGCGAGACCCAGTACTTC.

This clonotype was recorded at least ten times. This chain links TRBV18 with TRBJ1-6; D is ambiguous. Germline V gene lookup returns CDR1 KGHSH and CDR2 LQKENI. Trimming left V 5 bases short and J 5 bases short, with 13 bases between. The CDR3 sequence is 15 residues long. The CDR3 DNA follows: TGTGCCAGCTCAATGTTAACGGTCGATAATTCACCCCTCCACTTT. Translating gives CASSMLTVDNSPLHF.

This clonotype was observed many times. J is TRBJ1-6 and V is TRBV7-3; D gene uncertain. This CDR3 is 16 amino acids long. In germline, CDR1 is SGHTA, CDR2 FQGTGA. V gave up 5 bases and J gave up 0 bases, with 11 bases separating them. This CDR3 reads CASSPPEGSYNSPLHF. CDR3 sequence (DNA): TGTGCCAGCAGCCCCCCAGAGGGCTCCTATAATTCACCCCTCCACTTT. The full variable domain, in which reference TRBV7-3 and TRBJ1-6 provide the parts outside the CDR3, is GAGVSQTPSNKVTEKGKYVELRCDPISGHTALYWYRQSLGQGPEFLIYFQGTGAADDSGLPNDRFFAVRPEGSVSTLKIQRTERGDSAVYLCASSPPEGSYNSPLHFGNGTRLTVT.

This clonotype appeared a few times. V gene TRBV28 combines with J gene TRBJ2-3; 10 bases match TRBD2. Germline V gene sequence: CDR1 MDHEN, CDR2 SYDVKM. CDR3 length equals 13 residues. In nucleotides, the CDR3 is TGTGCGGGTAGCGGGAGGAACACAGATACGCAGTATTTT. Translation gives CAGSGRNTDTQYF. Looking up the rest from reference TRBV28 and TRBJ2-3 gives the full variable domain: DVKVTQSSRYLVKRTGEKVFLECVQDMDHENMFWYRQDPGLGLRLIYFSYDVKMKEKGDIPEGYSVSREKKERFSLILESASTNQTSMYLCAGSGRNTDTQYFGPGTRLTVL.

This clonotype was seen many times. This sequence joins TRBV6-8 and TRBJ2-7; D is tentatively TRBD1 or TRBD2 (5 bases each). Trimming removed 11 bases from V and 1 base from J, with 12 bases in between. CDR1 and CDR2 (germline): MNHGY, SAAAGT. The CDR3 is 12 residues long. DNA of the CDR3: TGTGCCGCCCGGGACGGGTCCTACGAGCAGTACTTC. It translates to CAARDGSYEQYF.